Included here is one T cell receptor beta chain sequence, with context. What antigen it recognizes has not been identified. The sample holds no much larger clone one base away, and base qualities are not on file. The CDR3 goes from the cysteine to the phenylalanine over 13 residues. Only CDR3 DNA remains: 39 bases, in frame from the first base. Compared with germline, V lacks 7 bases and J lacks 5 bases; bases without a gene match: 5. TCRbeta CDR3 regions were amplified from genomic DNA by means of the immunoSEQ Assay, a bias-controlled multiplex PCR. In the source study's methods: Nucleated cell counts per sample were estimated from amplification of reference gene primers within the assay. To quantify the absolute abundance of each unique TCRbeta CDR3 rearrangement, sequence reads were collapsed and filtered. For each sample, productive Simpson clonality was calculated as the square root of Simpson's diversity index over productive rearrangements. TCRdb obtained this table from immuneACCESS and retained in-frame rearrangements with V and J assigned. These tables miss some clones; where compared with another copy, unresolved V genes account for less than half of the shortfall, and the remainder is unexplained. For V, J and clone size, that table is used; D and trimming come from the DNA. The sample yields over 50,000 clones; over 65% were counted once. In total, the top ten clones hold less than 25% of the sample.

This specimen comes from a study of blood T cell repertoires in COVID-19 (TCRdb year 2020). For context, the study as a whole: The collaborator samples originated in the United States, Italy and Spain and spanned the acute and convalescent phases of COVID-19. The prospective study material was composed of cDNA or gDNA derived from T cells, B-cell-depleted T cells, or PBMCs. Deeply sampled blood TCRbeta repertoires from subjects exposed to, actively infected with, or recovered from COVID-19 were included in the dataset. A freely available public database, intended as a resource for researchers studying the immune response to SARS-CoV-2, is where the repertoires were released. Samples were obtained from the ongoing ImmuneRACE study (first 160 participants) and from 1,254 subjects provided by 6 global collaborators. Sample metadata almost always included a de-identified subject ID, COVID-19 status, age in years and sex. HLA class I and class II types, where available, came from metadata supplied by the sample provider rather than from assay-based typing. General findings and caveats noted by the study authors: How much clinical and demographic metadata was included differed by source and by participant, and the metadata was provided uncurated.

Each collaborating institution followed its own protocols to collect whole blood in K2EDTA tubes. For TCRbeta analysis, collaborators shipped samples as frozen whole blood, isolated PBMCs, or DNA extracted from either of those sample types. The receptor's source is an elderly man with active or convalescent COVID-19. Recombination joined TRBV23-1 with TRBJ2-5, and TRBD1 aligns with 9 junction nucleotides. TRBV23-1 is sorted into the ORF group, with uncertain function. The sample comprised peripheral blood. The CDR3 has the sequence CASKDRGGETQYF. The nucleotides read TGCGCCAGCAAGGACAGGGGTGGGGAGACCCAGTACTTC.